This T cell receptor (beta chain) came from a study of OX40 agonist ivuxolimab in advanced cancers. Background on the study: Every 2 weeks, patients got intravenous ivuxolimab at one of six dose levels (0.01-10 mg/kg). Regarding the study as a whole: Among T cells, CD8+ cells averaged more expanded clones than CD4+ cells. Among the lowest peripheral clonal expansion occurred in 0.1-3.0 mg/kg partial responders.

This clone was seen just once. Its antigen is not known. Method: immunoSEQ multiplex PCR; TCRdb's copy keeps in-frame clones and lacks some. This sample has approximately 94,000 clones; under 95% occur once, and the top ten carry about 0.89%. The TCR sequence derives from an adult with an advanced solid tumor such as melanoma, head and neck, liver or kidney cancer. This specimen was CD4+ or CD8+ T cells sorted from blood, taken in a trial of the OX40 agonist ivuxolimab.

CDR3 sequence (DNA): TGTGCCAGCAGTGGAGCGGGAGGTAACCAAGAGACCCAGTACTTC. It specifies CASSGAGGNQETQYF. The chain combines TRBV2 with TRBJ2-5; 9 bases map to TRBD2. CDR1 is SNHLY and CDR2 is FYNNEI in the germline V gene. With 4 bases clipped from V and 0 bases from J, the junction kept 3 bases outside the gene matches. This CDR3 has 15 residues. The whole variable domain, filled in from reference TRBV2 and TRBJ2-5, reads EPEVTQTPSHQVTQMGQEVILRCVPISNHLYFYWYRQILGQKVEFLVSFYNNEISEKSEIFDDQFSVERPDGSNFTLKIRSTKLEDSAMYFCASSGAGGNQETQYFGPGTRLLVL.